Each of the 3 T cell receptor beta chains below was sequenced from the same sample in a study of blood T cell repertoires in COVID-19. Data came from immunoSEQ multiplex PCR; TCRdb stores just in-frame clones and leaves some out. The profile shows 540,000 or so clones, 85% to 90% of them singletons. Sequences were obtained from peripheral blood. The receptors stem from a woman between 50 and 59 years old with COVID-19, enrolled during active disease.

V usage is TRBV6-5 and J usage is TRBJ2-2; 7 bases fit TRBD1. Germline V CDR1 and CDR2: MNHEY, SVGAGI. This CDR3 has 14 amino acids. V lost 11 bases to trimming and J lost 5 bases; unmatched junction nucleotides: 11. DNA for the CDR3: TGTGCCGCGGCGAAGGGGGCTTGGACCGGGGAGCTGTTTTTT. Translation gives CAAAKGAWTGELFF.

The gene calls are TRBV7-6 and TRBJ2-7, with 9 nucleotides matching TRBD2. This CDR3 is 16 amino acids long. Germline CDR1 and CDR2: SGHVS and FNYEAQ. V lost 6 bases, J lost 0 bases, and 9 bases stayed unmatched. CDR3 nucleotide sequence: TGTGCCAGCAGTACCCATAGCGGGGGCCTCTCCTACGAGCAGTACTTC. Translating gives CASSTHSGGLSYEQYF.

The CDR3 region is CASSLGTAWVEQYF. CDR3 nucleotides: TGTGCCAGCAGCTTGGGGACAGCGTGGGTCGAGCAGTACTTC. V and J are TRBV5-6 and TRBJ2-7; a weak D match, TRBD1 (6 bases). This CDR3 is built from 14 residues. V was shortened by 0 bases and J by 6 bases, with 13 bases between the two germline ends. Germline V lookup: CDR1 SGHDT, CDR2 YYEEEE. The whole variable domain, remainder taken from reference TRBV5-6 and TRBJ2-7, is DAGVTQSPTHLIKTRGQQVTLRCSPKSGHDTVSWYQQALGQGPQFIFQYYEEEERQRGNFPDRFSGHQFPNYSSELNVNALLLGDSALYLCASSLGTAWVEQYFGPGTRLTVT.